The rows below give T cell receptor beta chains drawn from one sample of a study of shared clonotypes between healthy human individuals. Generated by immunoSEQ multiplex PCR, the TCRdb table keeps only in-frame clones and is missing some. The data hold 2 million to 3 million clones, with over 85% observed a single time. Sequenced input: naive CD4+ T cells from PBMCs. These receptors were obtained from a man between 18 and 29 years old in good health. Some clones in this sample may be carry-over from other donors' samples. CDR3s leave out the opening cysteine and the closing phenylalanine or tryptophan. Expanded clones get a size class; other rows say once, few or many, or leave the size out.

NA,TRBJ2-1,TRBV7-9,ASSLAWGGDQEQF
NA,TRBJ2-7,TRBV2,ASIRRGVGEQY
NA,TRBJ2-2,TRBV5-4,ASSDATLLRNTGELF
NA,TRBJ2-3,TRBV11-2,ASSSTSGSPDTQY
NA,TRBJ2-1,TRBV7-9,ASSLFTSGNTEQF
NA,TRBJ1-5,TRBV5-8,ASSLRQYSNQPQH
NA,TRBJ2-1,TRBV11-2,ASSPSDGREQF
NA,TRBJ2-7,TRBV6-5,ASSYSQGTYEQY
NA,TRBJ2-3,TRBV5-1,ASSLVPNPSTDTQY
NA,TRBJ2-1,TRBV6-4,ASSFSGSAYNEQF
NA,TRBJ2-3,TRBV27,ASSFRRTATDTQY
NA,TRBJ1-2,TRBV5-5,ASSPQSRTALLGSYGYT
NA,TRBJ2-3,TRBV28,ASSTRRGLAWDTQY
NA,TRBJ2-4,TRBV18,ASSPSVGLAKNIQY
once,TRBJ2-4,TRBV7-2,ASSSELAKNIQY
NA,TRBJ1-5,TRBV19,ASSILGSPGQPQH
NA,TRBJ2-1,TRBV7-9,ASRAGTGVDEQF
NA,TRBJ2-1,TRBV7-8,ASSLDLGDEQF
NA,TRBJ2-5,TRBV7-3,ASSAGTGRRETQY
NA,TRBJ1-3,TRBV28,ASSLETKTSGNTIY
once,TRBJ2-7,TRBV29-1,SVVFLSKPYEQY
NA,TRBJ2-2,TRBV2,ASKGQTNTGELF
NA,TRBJ1-1,TRBV6-5,ASSYSGAGSATEAF
NA,TRBJ1-4,TRBV7-9,ASSRDSGEKLF
once,TRBJ2-3,TRBV7-2,AGSSGRGGTDTQY
once,TRBJ2-7,TRBV2,ASSEVGPSEQY
NA,TRBJ2-7,TRBV5-1,GSSLGLAGAYEQY
NA,TRBJ1-5,TRBV7-2,ASSRQSQPQH
NA,TRBJ2-1,TRBV27,ASSSRLAGGTSHEQF
few,TRBJ2-5,TRBV29-1,STTGIGETQY
NA,TRBJ1-2,TRBV7-2,ASSLVNPLSGYT
NA,TRBJ2-3,TRBV23-1,ASSQTLRAGEKDTQY
NA,TRBJ1-4,TRBV9,ASSEDIATNEKLF
once,TRBJ1-3,TRBV18,ASSPSSGTSGNTIY
NA,TRBJ2-5,TRBV11-2,ASRKIGGKETQY
NA,TRBJ2-7,TRBV7-9,ASSLAGSDEQY
once,TRBJ2-1,TRBV4-2,ASSLTRDYPGEQF
NA,TRBJ1-2,TRBV2,ASRQTGGNYGYT
once,TRBJ1-3,TRBV5-1,ASKTGYSGNTIY
NA,TRBJ2-7,TRBV28,ASSTGFRVYEQY
NA,TRBJ2-2,TRBV30,AWSVIRGNTGELF
NA,TRBJ2-5,TRBV11-2,ASSFSPSPLASGETQY
NA,TRBJ1-2,TRBV4-1,ASSQEGRGNYGYT
NA,TRBJ2-3,TRBV7-9,ASSYGGSSSTDTQY
NA,TRBJ1-1,TRBV27,ASSFAGGGTEAF
NA,TRBJ2-7,TRBV5-4,ASSFPGTAFYEQY
NA,TRBJ2-3,TRBV28,ASSGQPGLAGADTQY
NA,TRBJ2-1,TRBV28,ASSFDGTGGGEQF
NA,TRBJ2-1,TRBV5-1,ASSFSPGTGSEQF
NA,TRBJ2-7,TRBV15,ATSTGGSRSYEQY
NA,TRBJ2-4,TRBV5-8,ASSSGQLLAKNIQY
NA,TRBJ1-2,TRBV13,ASSSGTDNYGYT
NA,TRBJ2-5,TRBV10-2,ASSDVSYRGLTETQY
NA,TRBJ2-7,TRBV7-2,ASSFREGYSYEQY